The source of this T cell receptor beta chain is a study of blood T cell repertoires in COVID-19. Turning to the study itself: Specimens from acute and convalescent COVID-19 originated in the United States, Italy and Spain. PBMCs, B-cell-depleted T cells, or T cells were the source of the cDNA or gDNA that made up the material.

How the authors handled the data: The assay estimated nucleated cells by amplifying reference gene primers. Only in-frame clones appear in the TCRdb table, and some are missing; sequencing was by immunoSEQ multiplex PCR. That table furnishes V, J and clone size, whereas the DNA furnished D and trimming. The table shows approximately 150,000 clones, with roughly 90% occurring only once. This receptor was identified in a man in his 70s with active COVID-19. The sequenced sample was peripheral blood.

The CDR3 coding sequence is TGTGCCAGCAGTTTGGTTAGCGGAGCCCTCAGCTCCTACGAGCAGTACTTC. This gives the protein CASSLVSGALSSYEQYF. The chain carries TRBV28 and TRBJ2-7; the D gene is possibly TRBD2 (6 bases). V lost 3 bases to trimming and J lost 0 bases, with 18 bases between them. Germline CDR1 reads MDHEN; CDR2 reads SYDVKM. This CDR3 has 17 amino acids.